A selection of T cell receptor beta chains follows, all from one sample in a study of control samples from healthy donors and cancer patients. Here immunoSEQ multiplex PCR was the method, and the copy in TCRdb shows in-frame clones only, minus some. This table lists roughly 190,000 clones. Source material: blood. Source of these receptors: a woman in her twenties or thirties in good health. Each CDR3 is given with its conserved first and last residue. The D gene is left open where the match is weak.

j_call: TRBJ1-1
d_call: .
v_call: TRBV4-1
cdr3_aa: CASSQESLRNTEAFF
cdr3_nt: TGCGCCAGCAGCCAAGAGAGTCTACGGAACACTGAAGCTTTCTTT

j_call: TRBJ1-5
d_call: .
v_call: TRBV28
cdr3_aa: CASKGGWSNQPQHF
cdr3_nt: TGTGCCAGCAAGGGGGGCTGGAGCAATCAGCCCCAGCATTTT

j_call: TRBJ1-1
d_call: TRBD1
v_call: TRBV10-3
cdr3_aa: CAISDGRGQTEAFF
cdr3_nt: TGTGCCATCAGTGACGGCAGGGGGCAAACTGAAGCTTTCTTT

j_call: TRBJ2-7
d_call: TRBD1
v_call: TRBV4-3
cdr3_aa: CASSPQGALNEQYF
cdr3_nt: TGCGCCAGCAGCCCGCAGGGGGCGTTGAACGAGCAGTACTTC

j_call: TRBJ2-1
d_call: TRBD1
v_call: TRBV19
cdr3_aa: CASTGTGIWDEQFF
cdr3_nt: TGTGCCAGTACAGGGACAGGGATCTGGGATGAGCAGTTCTTC

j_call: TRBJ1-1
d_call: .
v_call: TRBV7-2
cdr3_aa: CASTNSAGAPEAFF
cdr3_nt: TGTGCCAGCACCAATTCGGCAGGGGCCCCTGAAGCTTTCTTT

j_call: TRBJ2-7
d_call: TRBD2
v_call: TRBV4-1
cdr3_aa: CASSQEPAGGTYEQYF
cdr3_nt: TGCGCCAGCAGCCAAGAACCAGCGGGGGGGACCTACGAGCAGTACTTC

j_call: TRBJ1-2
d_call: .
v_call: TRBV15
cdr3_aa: CATSRDMGGYGYTF
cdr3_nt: TGTGCCACCAGCAGAGATATGGGGGGCTATGGCTACACCTTC

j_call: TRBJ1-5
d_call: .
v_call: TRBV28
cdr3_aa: CASRIWANSNQPQHF
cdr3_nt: TGTGCCAGCAGGATTTGGGCGAATAGCAATCAGCCCCAGCATTTT

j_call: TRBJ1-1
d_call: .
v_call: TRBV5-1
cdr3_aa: CASSWTRRQGNTEAFF
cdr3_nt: TGCGCCAGCAGCTGGACCCGGCGGCAGGGTAACACTGAAGCTTTCTTT

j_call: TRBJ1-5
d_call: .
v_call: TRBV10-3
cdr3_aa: CAISDWGKGGMSQPQHF
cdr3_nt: TGTGCCATCAGTGATTGGGGGAAGGGAGGCATGAGCCAGCCCCAGCATTTT

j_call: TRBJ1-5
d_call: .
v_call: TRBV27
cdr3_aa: CASSLSIGPRARQPQHF
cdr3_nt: TGTGCCAGCAGTTTATCGATCGGTCCCAGGGCTAGACAGCCCCAGCATTTT

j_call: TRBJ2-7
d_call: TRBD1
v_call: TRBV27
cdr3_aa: CASSRQGANEQYF
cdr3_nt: TGTGCCAGCAGTCGACAGGGGGCGAACGAGCAGTACTTC

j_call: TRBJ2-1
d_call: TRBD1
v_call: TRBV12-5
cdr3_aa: CASGLPPDRGGHNEQFF
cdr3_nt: TGTGCTAGTGGTTTGCCCCCCGACAGGGGGGGACACAATGAGCAGTTCTTC

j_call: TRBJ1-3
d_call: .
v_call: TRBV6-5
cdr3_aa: CASSYSATLSGNTIYF
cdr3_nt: TGTGCCAGCAGTTACTCCGCTACTCTCTCTGGAAACACCATATATTTT

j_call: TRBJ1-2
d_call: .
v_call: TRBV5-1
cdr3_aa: CASRIREKDGYTF
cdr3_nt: TGCGCCAGCAGAATTAGGGAAAAGGATGGCTACACCTTC

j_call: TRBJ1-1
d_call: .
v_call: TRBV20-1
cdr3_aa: CSASSTVNTEAFF
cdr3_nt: TGCAGTGCTAGTTCAACAGTGAACACTGAAGCTTTCTTT

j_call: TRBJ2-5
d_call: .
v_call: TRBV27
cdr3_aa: CASSSSQETQYF
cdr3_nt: TGTGCCAGCAGTTCGTCCCAAGAGACCCAGTACTTC

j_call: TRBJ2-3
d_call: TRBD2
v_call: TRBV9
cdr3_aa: CASSGRIAGAGFSTDTQYF
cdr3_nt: TGTGCCAGCAGCGGGAGGATAGCGGGGGCGGGATTTAGCACAGATACGCAGTATTTT

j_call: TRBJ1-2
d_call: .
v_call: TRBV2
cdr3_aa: CASSAGGQTVPYGYTF
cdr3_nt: TGTGCCAGCAGTGCTGGCGGGCAGACAGTCCCATATGGCTACACCTTC

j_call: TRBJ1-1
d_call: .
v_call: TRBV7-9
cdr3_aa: CASSPGRINTEAFF
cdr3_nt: TGTGCCAGCAGCCCCGGACGGATAAACACTGAAGCTTTCTTT

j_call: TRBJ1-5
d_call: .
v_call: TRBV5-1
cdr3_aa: CASSLEGFSNQPQHF
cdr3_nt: TGCGCCAGCAGCTTGGAGGGGTTTAGCAATCAGCCCCAGCATTTT

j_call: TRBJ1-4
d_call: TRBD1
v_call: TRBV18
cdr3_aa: CASSRDRVKLFF
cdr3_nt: TGTGCCAGCTCACGGGACAGAGTCAAACTGTTTTTT

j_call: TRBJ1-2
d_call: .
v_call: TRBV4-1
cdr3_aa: CASSPVLHQGYTF
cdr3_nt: TGCGCCAGCAGCCCAGTCCTCCACCAGGGCTACACCTTC

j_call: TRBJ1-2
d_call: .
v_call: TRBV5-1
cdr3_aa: CASRSGGTYNYGYTF
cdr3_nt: TGCGCCAGCAGGTCGGGAGGGACCTACAACTATGGCTACACCTTC

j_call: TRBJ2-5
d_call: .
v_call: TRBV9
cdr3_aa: CASSTRGSRGAGETQYF
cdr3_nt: TGTGCCAGCAGCACCCGTGGGTCCCGGGGGGCAGGGGAGACCCAGTACTTC

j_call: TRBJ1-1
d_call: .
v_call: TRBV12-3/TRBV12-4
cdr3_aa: CASSFFGNTEAFF
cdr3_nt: TGTGCCAGCAGTTTTTTTGGGAACACTGAAGCTTTCTTT

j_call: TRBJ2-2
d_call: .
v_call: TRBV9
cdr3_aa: CASTGDTGELFF
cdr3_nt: TGTGCCAGCACAGGGGACACCGGGGAGCTGTTTTTT

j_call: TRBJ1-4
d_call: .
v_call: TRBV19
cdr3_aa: CASSIGYGEEKLFF
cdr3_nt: TGTGCCAGTAGTATAGGGTACGGGGAGGAAAAACTGTTTTTT

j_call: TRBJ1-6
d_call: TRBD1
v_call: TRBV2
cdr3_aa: CASKGQGTTYSPLHF
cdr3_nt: TGTGCCAGCAAAGGACAGGGGACGACTTATTCACCCCTCCACTTT

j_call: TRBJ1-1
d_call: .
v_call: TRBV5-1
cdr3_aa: CASSPQGRWAFF
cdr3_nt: TGCGCCAGCAGCCCTCAGGGGCGGTGGGCTTTCTTT

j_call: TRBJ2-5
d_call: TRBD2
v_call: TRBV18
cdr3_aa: CASSPGGGQETQYF
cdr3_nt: TGTGCCAGCTCACCGGGCGGGGGCCAAGAGACCCAGTACTTC

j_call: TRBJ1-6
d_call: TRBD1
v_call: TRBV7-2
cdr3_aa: CASSLTTGGSPLHF
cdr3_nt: TGTGCCAGCAGCTTAACGACAGGGGGATCACCCCTCCACTTT

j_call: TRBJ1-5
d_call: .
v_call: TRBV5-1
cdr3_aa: CASSLEGSGQPQHF
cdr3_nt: TGCGCCAGCAGCTTGGAAGGTAGCGGTCAGCCCCAGCATTTT

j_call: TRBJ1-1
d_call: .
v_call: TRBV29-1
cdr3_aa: CSALGQTNTEAFF
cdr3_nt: TGCAGCGCTTTAGGACAGACCAACACTGAAGCTTTCTTT

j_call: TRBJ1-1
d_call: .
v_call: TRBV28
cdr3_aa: CASHRTATEAFF
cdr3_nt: TGTGCCAGCCACCGGACAGCCACTGAAGCTTTCTTT

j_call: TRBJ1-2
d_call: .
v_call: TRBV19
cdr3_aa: CASLPETGADYGYTF
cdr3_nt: TGTGCCAGTTTACCGGAAACGGGGGCTGACTATGGCTACACCTTC

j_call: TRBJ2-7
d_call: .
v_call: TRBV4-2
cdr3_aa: CASSQAKGGEQYF
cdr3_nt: TGTGCCAGCAGCCAAGCGAAAGGAGGCGAGCAGTACTTC

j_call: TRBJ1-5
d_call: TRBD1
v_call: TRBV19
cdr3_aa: CASSIRDRVGNQPQHF
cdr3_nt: TGTGCCAGTAGTATCCGGGACAGGGTTGGCAATCAGCCCCAGCATTTT